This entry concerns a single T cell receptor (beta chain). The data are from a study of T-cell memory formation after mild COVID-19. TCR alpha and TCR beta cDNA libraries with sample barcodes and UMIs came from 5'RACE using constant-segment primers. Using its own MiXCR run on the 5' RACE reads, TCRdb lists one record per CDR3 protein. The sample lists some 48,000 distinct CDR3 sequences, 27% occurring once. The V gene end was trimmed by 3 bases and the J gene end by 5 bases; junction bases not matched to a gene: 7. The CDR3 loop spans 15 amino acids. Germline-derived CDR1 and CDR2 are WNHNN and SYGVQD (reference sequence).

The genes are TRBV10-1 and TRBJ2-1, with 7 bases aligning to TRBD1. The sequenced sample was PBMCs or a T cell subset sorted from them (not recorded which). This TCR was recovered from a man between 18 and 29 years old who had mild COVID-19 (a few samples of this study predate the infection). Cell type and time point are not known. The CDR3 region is CASSETQGWDNEQFF. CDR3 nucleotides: TGCGCCAGCAGTGAAACACAGGGGTGGGACAATGAGCAGTTCTTC.